This TCR beta chain appears in the sequencing data of a study of T cells in Graves' hyperthyroidism and ophthalmopathy. The wider study: The authors collected peripheral blood at initial diagnosis, before any treatment.

Amplified regions were TCR beta CDR3 sequences from RNA transcripts. HTBI primers were the set used in a first-round RT-PCR of the TCR CDR3. Using its own MiXCR run on the multiplex PCR reads, TCRdb lists one record per CDR3 protein. The sample has approximately 100,000 distinct CDR3 sequences, less than 55% seen once. This clonotype was recorded many times. The sequenced material came from blood. The clonotype comes from a man between 35 and 55 years old with Graves' hyperthyroidism.

The CDR3 DNA reads as TGTGCCAGCAGTCCGGGACATTACACCGGGGAGCTGTTTTTT. Translation: CASSPGHYTGELFF. The chain links TRBV12-3 or TRBV12-4 to TRBJ2-2; D might be TRBD1 (6 bases). Trimming removed 5 bases from V and 3 bases from J, with 10 bases in between. The length of the CDR3 is 14 residues.